A selection of T cell receptor beta chains follows, all from one sample in a study of blood T cell repertoires in COVID-19. The data were produced by immunoSEQ multiplex PCR, yet TCRdb's version contains in-frame clones alone and is incomplete. The sample holds over 50,000 clones, approximately 91% seen once. The sequenced sample consisted of peripheral blood. These receptors were collected from a man aged 50 to 60 with active COVID-19. The CDR3 runs from the conserved cysteine through the conserved F or W. A D gene is named only where the DNA matches it firmly. Clone size is stated in some rows and not others, as once, few, many or a class when expanded.

j_gene	d_gene	v_gene	abundance	CDR3aa	CDR3nt
TRBJ1-5	-	TRBV7-2	few	CASSLPGRPQHF	TGTGCCAGCAGCTTACCCGGGAGGCCCCAGCATTTT
TRBJ2-4	-	TRBV15	-	CATSRDKADSWGNIQYF	TGTGCCACCAGCAGAGATAAAGCGGACAGTTGGGGAAACATTCAGTACTTC
TRBJ2-3	TRBD2	TRBV3-1/TRBV3-2	once	CASSHKTSGGLSTDTQYF	TGTGCCAGCAGCCATAAGACTAGCGGGGGGCTAAGCACAGATACGCAGTATTTT
TRBJ2-5	TRBD1	TRBV4-3	once	CASSQDRGLGETQYF	TGCGCCAGCAGCCAAGATAGGGGGCTGGGGGAGACCCAGTACTTC
TRBJ1-1	-	TRBV5-8	-	CASSFLIGVAEAFF	TGTGCCAGCAGCTTTTTGATAGGGGTCGCTGAAGCTTTCTTT
TRBJ1-1	-	TRBV2	-	CASRQGNTEAFF	TGTGCCAGCAGACAGGGGAACACTGAAGCTTTCTTT
TRBJ1-5	-	TRBV2	-	CASRRRDINQPQHF	TGTGCCAGCAGGCGCCGGGACATCAATCAGCCCCAGCATTTT
TRBJ1-6	TRBD1	TRBV5-6	-	CASSSYSGQGNYSPLHF	TGTGCCAGCAGCTCTTATTCTGGACAGGGAAACTACTCACCCCTCCACTTT
TRBJ2-3	-	TRBV7-9	-	CASSLKQSGDTQYF	TGTGCCAGCAGCTTAAAGCAGTCGGGGGATACGCAGTATTTT
TRBJ2-7	-	TRBV5-1	-	CATQRDEGTQYEQYF	TGCGCCACTCAGAGGGACGAGGGGACACAGTACGAGCAGTACTTC
TRBJ1-1	-	TRBV4-2	-	CASSQVMRGGSRDTEAFF	TGTGCCAGCAGCCAAGTGATGCGGGGGGGTTCCCGGGACACTGAAGCTTTCTTT
TRBJ2-1	TRBD2	TRBV6-2/TRBV6-3	-	CASSYSLSGGANEQFF	TGTGCCAGCAGTTACTCGCTTAGCGGGGGGGCCAATGAGCAGTTCTTC
TRBJ1-5	TRBD1	TRBV6-6	-	CASRDRVSGNQPQHF	TGTGCCAGCAGGGACAGGGTGTCGGGCAATCAGCCCCAGCATTTT
TRBJ2-5	TRBD2	TRBV7-3	-	CASSLGLAGGQETQYF	TGTGCCAGCAGCCTTGGACTAGCGGGGGGGCAAGAGACCCAGTACTTC
TRBJ1-2	-	TRBV30	-	CAWTPNHTTNPNYGYTF	TGTGCCTGGACCCCTAATCATACGACAAATCCTAACTATGGCTACACCTTC
TRBJ2-5	TRBD1	TRBV3-1/TRBV3-2	-	CASSQWDSLQETQYF	TGTGCCAGCAGCCAATGGGACAGTTTACAAGAGACCCAGTACTTC
TRBJ2-3	-	TRBV5-1	-	CASSSTDTQYF	TGCGCCAGCAGCTCGACAGATACGCAGTATTTT